This TCR beta chain was sequenced for a study of PD-1 blockade in classical Hodgkin lymphoma. Study-wide results and caveats: Newly diagnosed and completely responding patients shared comparable baseline diversity. When set against healthy donors, newly diagnosed patients were reported to show lower baseline TCR diversity. Significantly greater TCR diversity emerged by C4D1 in CD4+ cells but not CD8+ cells.

CDR1 is LGHNA, CDR2 YSLEER, per germline. Trimming removed 3 bases at V and 5 bases at J, with 11 bases between. The CDR3 extends over 14 amino acids. TCRdb's table, derived via immunoSEQ multiplex PCR, lists solely in-frame clones and lacks some. The table records about 8,000 clones, 70% to 80% of them present only once. Stated time point: cycle 4 day 1 (C4D1), after less than 7 weeks of nivolumab. After autologous stem cell transplantation all patients relapsed, and prior brentuximab vedotin exposure differed between cohorts. Turning to this clone: Its antigen is unidentified.

This specimen consisted of peripheral blood mononuclear cells (PBMCs), obtained before the fourth cycle of nivolumab. This sequence joins TRBV4-3 and TRBJ1-5, with D uncertain. The TCR comes from a human donor with classical Hodgkin lymphoma. This chain's CDR3 is CASSHWAGYQPQHF. The CDR3, as DNA: TGCGCCAGCAGCCACTGGGCGGGGTATCAGCCCCAGCATTTT.